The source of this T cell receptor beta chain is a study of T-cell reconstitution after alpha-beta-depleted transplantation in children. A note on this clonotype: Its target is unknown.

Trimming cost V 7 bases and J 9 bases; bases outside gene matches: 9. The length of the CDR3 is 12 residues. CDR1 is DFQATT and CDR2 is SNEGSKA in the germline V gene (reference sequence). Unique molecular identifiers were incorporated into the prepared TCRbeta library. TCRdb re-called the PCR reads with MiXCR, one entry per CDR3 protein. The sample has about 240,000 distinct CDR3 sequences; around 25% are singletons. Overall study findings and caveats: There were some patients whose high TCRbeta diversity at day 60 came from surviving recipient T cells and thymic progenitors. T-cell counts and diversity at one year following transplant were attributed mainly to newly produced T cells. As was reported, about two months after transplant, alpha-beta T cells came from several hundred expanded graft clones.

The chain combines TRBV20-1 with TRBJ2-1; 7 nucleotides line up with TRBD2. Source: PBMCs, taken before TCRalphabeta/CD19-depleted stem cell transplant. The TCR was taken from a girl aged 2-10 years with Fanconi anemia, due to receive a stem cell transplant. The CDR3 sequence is CSGSGGSGEQFF. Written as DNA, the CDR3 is TGCAGTGGATCGGGCGGGAGTGGTGAGCAGTTCTTC.